These T cell receptor beta chains were read from a single sample in a study of CD8 T cells in Susac syndrome. TCRdb re-called the immunoSEQ multiplex PCR reads with MiXCR, one entry per CDR3 protein. The table includes approximately 100,000 distinct CDR3 sequences, 85% to 95% detected once. Sequences were obtained from CD4+ T cells from PBMCs. Every receptor here comes from a human donor in good health. Both conserved end residues are part of each CDR3. A D gene is named only where the DNA matches it firmly. Size is omitted from some rows. Given values are once, few, many or a class for expanded clones.

D gene	V gene	J gene	clone size	CDR3 DNA	CDR3 protein
TRBD2	TRBV20-1	TRBJ2-1	-	TGCAGTGCCCAAGGCCTAGCGGGGGAGTACAATGAGCAGTTCTTC	CSAQGLAGEYNEQFF
-	TRBV7-2	TRBJ2-1	-	TGTGCCAGCAGCTTAGTGCCAGGAACTTACAATGAGCAGTTCTTC	CASSLVPGTYNEQFF
TRBD2	TRBV19	TRBJ2-1	-	TGTGCCAGTACCCGTAGTGCGGGAGATTTCAATGAGCAGTTCTTC	CASTRSAGDFNEQFF
-	TRBV30	TRBJ2-3	-	TGTGCCTGGAGTCGCCGCCAGGGGAGGTCAGATACGCAGTATTTT	CAWSRRQGRSDTQYF
TRBD1	TRBV5-4	TRBJ2-7	-	TGTGCCAGCAGCGGAGACAGGGGCCGAACCTACGAGCAGTACTTC	CASSGDRGRTYEQYF
-	TRBV14	TRBJ2-1	-	TGTGCCAGCAGCCCGACCGGGGGTAGCTCCTACAATGAGCAGTTCTTC	CASSPTGGSSYNEQFF
-	TRBV19	TRBJ2-7	-	TGTGCCAGTAGTCCCGCGGACGATCGGAGCTCCTACGAGCAGTACTTC	CASSPADDRSSYEQYF
-	TRBV7-8	TRBJ1-2	-	TGTGCCAGCAGCACAGGACGGGATTCCGGTTCGGGCTACACCTTC	CASSTGRDSGSGYTF
-	TRBV7-2	TRBJ2-1	-	TGTGCCAGCAACCGAGGAACGGGACTTAAGAACAATGAGCAGTTCTTC	CASNRGTGLKNNEQFF
-	TRBV15	TRBJ1-1	-	TGTGCCACCAGCAGAGCTCAGGGTCGAAGGACGAACACTGAAGCTTTCTTT	CATSRAQGRRTNTEAFF
-	TRBV5-1	TRBJ2-2	-	TGCGCCAGCAGGCTAGGGGAGCTATTCACCGGGGAGCTGTTTTTT	CASRLGELFTGELFF
-	TRBV7-2	TRBJ1-1	-	TGTGCCAGCAGCATCGGACAGCTTGAAGCTTTCTTT	CASSIGQLEAFF
-	TRBV7-2	TRBJ1-1	once	TGTGCCAGCAGGGTGGGAGGGGCGGTGGTAGCTTTCTTT	CASRVGGAVVAFF
TRBD1	TRBV27	TRBJ1-2	-	TGTGCCAGCACCCTAACGACAGGGAGAGGTGGCTACACCTTC	CASTLTTGRGGYTF
-	TRBV12-3/TRBV12-4	TRBJ2-2	-	TGTGCCAGCAGCCTTTATAAAGGGGGTTCGAACACCGGGGAGCTGTTTTTT	CASSLYKGGSNTGELFF
-	TRBV20-1	TRBJ2-7	-	TGCAGTGCTAGGATCGGGAGCCACTCCTACGAGCAGTACTTC	CSARIGSHSYEQYF
TRBD1	TRBV4-2	TRBJ2-7	-	TGTGCCAGCAGCCAAGATCTTGGGGCACGAGACAGGGGGTCCTACGAGCAGTACTTC	CASSQDLGARDRGSYEQYF
-	TRBV20-1	TRBJ1-3	-	TGCAGTGCTTTAACGAGGGCTGGAAACACCATATATTTT	CSALTRAGNTIYF
TRBD1	TRBV6-2/TRBV6-3	TRBJ1-2	-	TGTGCCAGCAAGACCGGGACAGGGGGTTCTAGTGGCTACACCTTC	CASKTGTGGSSGYTF
TRBD1	TRBV19	TRBJ2-2	-	TGTGCCAGTAGTCCTCCGGAACAGGGGCTGAATGCCGGGGAGCTGTTTTTT	CASSPPEQGLNAGELFF
-	TRBV20-1	TRBJ2-7	-	TGCAGTGCTAGAGATCCCGGAGGGCGCGAGCAGTACTTC	CSARDPGGREQYF
TRBD1	TRBV7-9	TRBJ1-1	-	TGTGCCAGCAGCTTGTCGGGACAGGGCTTACGAGGGAAAGCTTTCTTT	CASSLSGQGLRGKAFF
-	TRBV19	TRBJ2-3	few	TGTGCCAGTAGTCCACAGACAGATACGCAGTATTTT	CASSPQTDTQYF
-	TRBV27	TRBJ2-7	few	TGTGCCAGCTACCCTACCCTGTCCGAGCAGTACTTC	CASYPTLSEQYF
-	TRBV30	TRBJ1-1	-	TGTGCCTGGAGTGTAGGGGGGTACACTGAAGCTTTCTTT	CAWSVGGYTEAFF
-	TRBV19	TRBJ1-6	-	TGTGCCAGCACCGAGAGTAGCAGAAATTCACCCCTCCACTTT	CASTESSRNSPLHF
TRBD1	TRBV7-8	TRBJ1-2	-	TGTGCCAGCAGCACCCGGGACAGGGGCAACTATGGCTACACCTTC	CASSTRDRGNYGYTF
-	TRBV6-5	TRBJ2-7	-	TGTGCCAGCAGTTATTTCTCCTCCTACGAGCAGTACTTC	CASSYFSSYEQYF
-	TRBV14	TRBJ1-1	-	TGTGCCAGCCGGCCCGAAGGGCGGGTCGCTGAAGCTTTCTTT	CASRPEGRVAEAFF
TRBD1	TRBV7-6	TRBJ2-7	-	TGTGCCAGCAGCTCCCAGACGCGGGGACAGGGCGGCGAGCAGTACTTC	CASSSQTRGQGGEQYF
-	TRBV28	TRBJ1-1	-	TGTGCCAGCAGTCCCGCCGTGCCGAACACTGAAGCTTTCTTT	CASSPAVPNTEAFF
-	TRBV7-2	TRBJ1-2	-	TGTGCCAGCAGCTTATCCCGCAATCCGGTCAGGGGAGGCTATGGCTACACCTTC	CASSLSRNPVRGGYGYTF
-	TRBV20-1	TRBJ2-7	-	TGCAGTGCTAGAGACACTGTAATCTCCTACGAGCAGTACTTC	CSARDTVISYEQYF
-	TRBV29-1	TRBJ2-5	once	TGCAGCGTCCCCTCAGGTGGGCTGAGGGAGACCCAGTACTTC	CSVPSGGLRETQYF
-	TRBV4-3	TRBJ2-7	-	TGCGCCAGCAGCCAAGCCCCTAGCAACTCCTACGAGCAGTACTTC	CASSQAPSNSYEQYF
TRBD1	TRBV4-2	TRBJ2-6	-	TGTGCCAGCAGCCTGGGGACAGACCCTAGGGGGGCCAACGTCCTGACTTTC	CASSLGTDPRGANVLTF
-	TRBV7-9	TRBJ2-5	-	TGTGCCACCCAAAGGGGCAGGGAGGAGACCCAGTACTTC	CATQRGREETQYF
-	TRBV10-3	TRBJ1-1	-	TGTGCCATCAGTGGGGCCGACGGGTCCGACGAAGCTTTCTTT	CAISGADGSDEAFF
-	TRBV2	TRBJ2-7	-	TGTGCCAGCACCGTCGTTTACGAGCAGTACTTC	CASTVVYEQYF
-	TRBV6-2/TRBV6-3	TRBJ2-7	-	TGTGCCAGCAGCCTAGGGGCCCACGAGCAGTACTTC	CASSLGAHEQYF
-	TRBV4-2	TRBJ1-1	-	TGTGCCAGCAGCCAAGCCCCCGAGAACACTGAAGCTTTCTTT	CASSQAPENTEAFF
TRBD1	TRBV30	TRBJ1-2	-	TGTGCCTGGGACCGGGACAGAACAGGGGGCACCTATGGCTACACCTTC	CAWDRDRTGGTYGYTF
-	TRBV9	TRBJ1-1	-	TGTGCCAGCAGCACAGGGTCTTCCACTGAAGCTTTCTTT	CASSTGSSTEAFF
-	TRBV20-1	TRBJ2-1	-	TGCAGTGCTTCATATGGAACCTCCTACAATGAGCAGTTCTTC	CSASYGTSYNEQFF
-	TRBV4-2	TRBJ2-5	-	TGTGCCAGCAGCCAAGATGGGAGCCAAGAGACCCAGTACTTC	CASSQDGSQETQYF
-	TRBV6-1	TRBJ1-4	-	TGTGCCAGCAGGCTCCGGGACTATGAAAAACTGTTTTTT	CASRLRDYEKLFF
TRBD1	TRBV5-6	TRBJ1-1	-	TGTGCCAGCAGCACAGCGAAAAGGGGGCATGGCACTGAAGCTTTCTTT	CASSTAKRGHGTEAFF
-	TRBV11-2	TRBJ2-7	-	TGTGCCAGCAGCGAATCGCCCCTTTACGAGCAGTACTTC	CASSESPLYEQYF
-	TRBV20-1	TRBJ2-3	-	TGCAGTGCTAGGGGACACCCTAGCACAGATACGCAGTATTTT	CSARGHPSTDTQYF
TRBD1	TRBV4-3	TRBJ2-7	-	TGCGCCAGCAGCCAATCACGACAGGGTAACTACGAGCAGTACTTC	CASSQSRQGNYEQYF
-	TRBV30	TRBJ2-1	-	TGTGCCTGGAGTGAACTAGCCAGTGATGAGCAGTTCTTC	CAWSELASDEQFF
-	TRBV20-1	TRBJ1-4	-	TGCAGTGCTAGATCGCTATCCGCAACTAATGAAAAACTGTTTTTT	CSARSLSATNEKLFF
-	TRBV29-1	TRBJ1-1	-	TGCAGCGTTGGGTTACAGGCTCAGAACACTGAAGCTTTCTTT	CSVGLQAQNTEAFF
-	TRBV7-2	TRBJ2-1	-	TGTGCCAGCAGCTTCCTAGGTAGGGGCAATGAGCAGTTCTTC	CASSFLGRGNEQFF
-	TRBV21-1	TRBJ1-5	-	TGTGCCAGCAGCAAAGTACAACCCAATCAGCCCCAGCATTTT	CASSKVQPNQPQHF
-	TRBV7-8	TRBJ2-7	-	TGTGCCAGCAGCCCGGGGTTTAGCTCCTACGAGCAGTACTTC	CASSPGFSSYEQYF
-	TRBV29-1	TRBJ2-5	-	TGCAGCGTCGGTCAGGTCGGAGGGACCCAGTACTTC	CSVGQVGGTQYF
-	TRBV7-9	TRBJ1-1	-	TGTGCCAGCAGCACTACCGGGGAGATGAACACTGAAGCTTTCTTT	CASSTTGEMNTEAFF
-	TRBV6-2/TRBV6-3	TRBJ2-2	-	TGTGCCAGCAGTTACCGCGGGATAAACACCGGGGAGCTGTTTTTT	CASSYRGINTGELFF